This T cell receptor (beta chain) came from a study of blood T cell repertoires in COVID-19. Study at large: Acute and convalescent COVID-19 specimens originated in the United States, Italy and Spain. PBMCs, B-cell-depleted T cells, or T cells provided the cDNA or gDNA that made up the material.

Measured with immunoSEQ multiplex PCR; TCRdb has only the in-frame clones, and not every one. The data hold about 45,000 clones, with approximately 80% observed a single time. The germline gives CDR1 ENHRY, CDR2 SYGVKD. The CDR3 has 14 residues. V was shortened by 3 bases and J by 8 bases, with 16 bases between the two germline ends. The sequenced material came from peripheral blood. This rearrangement joins TRBV10-3 to TRBJ1-2; tentatively, D is TRBD1 (5 bases). The TCR was taken from a man in his 70s with acute or convalescent COVID-19. CDR3 nucleotides: TGTGCCATCAGTGAAGCAGGGTCTGATTTGGGCTACACCTTC. This sequence encodes CAISEAGSDLGYTF.